The 30 T cell receptor beta chains presented below share a single source sample, sequenced in a study of Ad26.COV2.S vaccination and SARS-CoV-2 variants. Sequenced by immunoSEQ multiplex PCR; TCRdb stores in-frame clones only, minus some. This table has around 350,000 clones, roughly 85% appearing once. The treatment here: some 20 received Ad26.COV2.S at low or high dose, single or two shots; roughly five received placebo; per-sample allocation not given. Repertoires come from day 63 after the first vaccine or placebo injection. Material: peripheral blood, obtained in a trial of Ad26.COV2.S vaccine versus placebo. These receptors all stem from a person aged 18-65 years who received the Ad26.COV2.S COVID-19 vaccine or a placebo.

The CDR3 DNA follows: TGTGCCAGCAGGCCTAGGACAGGAAAAGAGACCCAGTACTTC. Amino acids: CASRPRTGKETQYF. The chain combines TRBV7-6 with TRBJ2-5; 7 nucleotides line up with TRBD1. The V segment lost 6 bases and the J segment 3 bases; nucleotides outside the gene matches: 7. The CDR3 is made up of 14 amino acids. CDR1 is SGHVS and CDR2 is FNYEAQ in the germline V gene.

The CDR3 nucleotides read TGTGCCACCAGTGATGGGACAGGGACCAACTATGGCTACACCTTC. Amino acids: CATSDGTGTNYGYTF. The V gene is TRBV24-1, the J gene TRBJ1-2, with 9 bases that match TRBD1. Trimming took 3 bases from V and 2 from J; bases not matched to a gene: 3. The CDR3 runs to 15 residues. Per germline, CDR1 KGHDR and CDR2 SFDVKD.

The rearrangement uses TRBV27 and TRBJ2-7; 8 bases fit TRBD1. The J segment lost 3 bases and the V segment lost 8 bases, leaving 9 bases of the junction unmatched. Germline lookup yields CDR1 MNHEY and CDR2 SMNVEV (reference sequence). The CDR3 extends over 14 amino acids. The CDR3 region has the DNA TGTGCCAGCTGGACCGGGACAGGAGTCTACGAGCAGTACTTC. It encodes CASWTGTGVYEQYF.

The genes are TRBV7-6 and TRBJ2-1, with 7 bases identical to TRBD1. CDR1 is SGHVS, CDR2 FNYEAQ, per germline. The CDR3 covers 16 residues. V dropped 6 bases and J dropped 9; count of bases not matched to a gene: 17. CDR3 DNA sequence: TGTGCCAGCAGTGGTTGGGTGAAGGGGGCGCTGGTTGAGCAGTTCTTC. Protein: CASSGWVKGALVEQFF.

This clone was observed once. The rearrangement links TRBV7-2 to TRBJ1-4; 8 nucleotides line up with TRBD1. V lost 5 bases to trimming and J lost 6 bases; unmatched junction nucleotides: 8. This CDR3 spans 15 amino acids. Germline CDR1 SGHTA, CDR2 FQGNSA. CDR3 amino acids: CASSGTGGSYEKLFF. The CDR3 DNA reads TGTGCCAGCAGCGGGACAGGAGGCTCGTATGAAAAACTGTTTTTT.

The genes are TRBV2 and TRBJ2-7; D gene uncertain. There are 11 residues in the CDR3. Germline CDR1 and CDR2: SNHLY and FYNNEI. The germline V and J ends were trimmed by 6 bases and 7 bases, with 10 bases remaining between them. CDR3 sequence (DNA): TGTGCCAGCAGCTCCACTATTGAGCAGTACTTC. Its protein product is CASSSTIEQYF.

This rearrangement joins TRBV11-2 to TRBJ2-5, with TRBD1 matching 7 bases. This CDR3 contains 16 residues. From germline, CDR1 is SGHAT and CDR2 FQNNGV. The ends lost 5 bases at V and 0 bases at J; junction bases unmatched: 9. The CDR3: CASSLNRGAYQETQYF. CDR3 in DNA: TGTGCCAGCAGCCTAAACAGGGGAGCCTACCAAGAGACCCAGTACTTC. Full variable domain (missing parts from reference TRBV11-2 and TRBJ2-5): EAGVAQSPRYKIIEKRQSVAFWCNPISGHATLYWYQQILGQGPKLLIQFQNNGVVDDSQLPKDRFSAERLKGVDSTLKIQPAKLEDSAVYLCASSLNRGAYQETQYFGPGTRLLVL.

In DNA form, the CDR3 reads TGTGCCAGCAGCCAAGGTTACGGGGGGGCGGTCATTCAGTACTTC. This gives the protein CASSQGYGGAVIQYF. This chain links TRBV3-1 (or the pseudogene TRBV3-2) with TRBJ2-4; 8 bases are shared with TRBD2. The V gene end was trimmed by 1 base and the J gene end by 9 bases; junction bases not matched to a gene: 8. The CDR3 is 15 amino acids. In germline, CDR1 is LGHDT, CDR2 YNNKEL (reference sequence).

The CDR3 region is CASSYHSTTQETQYF. The CDR3 region has the DNA TGTGCCAGCAGTTACCATTCGACTACCCAAGAGACCCAGTACTTC. The V gene is TRBV6-2 or TRBV6-3, the J gene TRBJ2-5; TRBD2 is a possible D gene (5 bases). Germline CDR1 and CDR2: MNHEY and SVGEGT. The V end lost 2 bases, the J end lost 1 base, and 11 bases lay between the germline ends. The CDR3 sequence is 15 residues long.

J is TRBJ2-1 and V is TRBV30; D is unclear. V lost 2 bases, J lost 2 bases, and 13 bases lay in between. The CDR3 runs to 15 residues. Germline V CDR1 and CDR2: GTSNPN, SVGIG (reference sequence). The CDR3 coding sequence is TGTGCCTGGAGTAAGGAATCTTCGACCTACAATGAGCAGTTCTTC. This gives the protein CAWSKESSTYNEQFF.

The CDR3 nucleotides read TGTGCCAGCAGCGGGGGCCTGAGGGGCTACACCTTC. It specifies CASSGGLRGYTF. V and J are TRBV2 and TRBJ1-2; maybe TRBD1 (6 bases). The CDR3 has 12 residues. V lost 6 bases and J lost 8, with 13 bases in between. Germline V gene sequence: CDR1 SNHLY, CDR2 FYNNEI.

This clone was detected only a few times. This chain uses TRBV3-1 (or the pseudogene TRBV3-2) with TRBJ2-7, with no clear D. Trimming took off 3 bases at V and 4 bases at J, with 10 bases between the two ends. The CDR3 is 13 amino acids. Germline-derived CDR1 and CDR2 are LGHDT and YNNKEL (reference sequence). The CDR3 loop is CASSQAPRYEQYF. CDR3 nucleotide sequence: TGTGCCAGCAGCCAGGCCCCCCGATACGAGCAGTACTTC.

V gene TRBV6-1 combines with J gene TRBJ1-4, with 7 positions matching TRBD1. The V segment lost 4 bases and the J segment 5 bases; nucleotides outside the gene matches: 13. CDR1 is MNHNS and CDR2 is SASEGT in the germline V gene. This CDR3 comprises 17 residues. CDR3 in amino acids: CASSVQQGNRANEKLFF. The CDR3 DNA sequence: TGTGCCAGCAGTGTTCAACAGGGGAATCGGGCAAATGAAAAACTGTTTTTT.

V and J are TRBV2 and TRBJ2-5; perhaps TRBD1 as D (5 bases). V lost 8 bases and J lost 5, with 15 bases in between. Germline V CDR1 and CDR2: SNHLY, FYNNEI. There are 13 residues in the CDR3. The CDR3 is CASSWGLGETQYF. The DNA for the CDR3 is TGTGCCAGCTCTTGGGGCCTGGGTGAGACCCAGTACTTC.

The chain combines TRBV29-1 with TRBJ1-1, with D unresolved. This CDR3 contains 11 residues. Germline V gene data show CDR1 as SQVTM and CDR2 as ANQGSEA. Trimming shortened V by 2 bases and J by 13 bases, and 14 bases separated the two germline ends. The CDR3 coding sequence is TGCAGCGTTGAATCAAACGGCCGTTTTTTCTTT. The encoded protein is CSVESNGRFFF.

The chain is built from TRBV28 and TRBJ1-2; D unclear. The V end lost 3 bases, the J end lost 4 bases, and 6 bases lay between the germline ends. Germline CDR1 reads MDHEN; CDR2 reads SYDVKM. The CDR3 contains 12 residues. CDR3 residues: CASSFEIYGYTF. The CDR3 coding sequence is TGTGCCAGCAGTTTTGAGATCTATGGCTACACCTTC.

This chain joins TRBV19 and TRBJ2-1; 10 bases are shared with TRBD2. Per the germline V gene, CDR1 is LNHDA and CDR2 is SQIVND (reference sequence). This CDR3 is 16 amino acids long. The ends lost 5 bases at V and 2 bases at J; junction bases unmatched: 6. CDR3 sequence: CASSLLAGAPYNEQFF. The CDR3 DNA reads as TGTGCCAGTAGTCTCCTAGCGGGAGCACCCTACAATGAGCAGTTCTTC.

This chain connects TRBV29-1 to TRBJ1-4; a weak D match, TRBD1 (5 bases). V was trimmed by 6 bases and J by 6 bases, leaving 17 bases between them. The CDR3 has 14 amino acids. Germline V gives CDR1 SQVTM, CDR2 ANQGSEA. The CDR3 sequence is CSVAGGSLDEKLFF. CDR3 nucleotide sequence: TGCAGCGTGGCGGGGGGTTCGCTAGATGAAAAACTGTTTTTT.

The rearrangement joins TRBV7-9 to TRBJ1-4, with D perhaps matching TRBD1 (5 bases). The CDR3 consists of 15 residues. The germline V gene encodes CDR1 SEHNR and CDR2 FQNEAQ (reference sequence). V was cut by 1 base and J by 8 bases, with 14 bases left in between. The CDR3 is CASSLDGAWREKLFF. CDR3 coding DNA: TGTGCCAGCAGCTTAGATGGGGCCTGGAGGGAAAAACTGTTTTTT.

This clone came up once. Here the CDR3 reads CASSLGRTDTQYF. Here the CDR3 DNA reads TGTGCCAGCAGCTTAGGCAGAACAGATACGCAGTATTTT. The chain recombines TRBV13 with TRBJ2-3, with D uncertain. The CDR3 has 13 residues. V shed 0 bases and J shed 3 bases, with 4 bases lying between them. CDR1 PRHDT and CDR2 FYEKMQ come from the germline V gene (reference sequence).

The CDR3 spells CASTPIRTEAFF. As DNA, the CDR3 is TGTGCCAGCACCCCTATCCGGACTGAAGCTTTCTTT. The genes are TRBV7-2 and TRBJ1-1; D ambiguous. There are 12 residues in the CDR3. CDR1 and CDR2 from the germline V gene are SGHTA and FQGNSA. The V and J ends lost 7 bases and 5 bases respectively, with 11 bases between them. Supplemented by reference TRBV7-2 and TRBJ1-1, the full variable domain reads GAGVSQSPSNKVTEKGKDVELRCDPISGHTALYWYRQSLGQGLEFLIYFQGNSAPDKSGLPSDRFSAERTGGSVSTLTIQRTQQEDSAVYLCASTPIRTEAFFGQGTRLTVV.

This rearrangement joins TRBV6-5 to TRBJ1-2; unclear D gene. This CDR3 has 13 amino acids. V lost 6 bases, J lost 2 bases, and 10 bases lay in between. From germline, CDR1 is MNHEY and CDR2 SVGAGI. CDR3 coding DNA: TGTGCCAGCAGCCTTCAAGAGAACTATGGCTACACCTTC. Its translation: CASSLQENYGYTF.

The chain couples TRBV7-9 to TRBJ1-4; no clear D. V dropped 5 bases and J dropped 5 bases, with 12 bases sitting between them. Per the germline V gene, CDR1 is SEHNR and CDR2 is FQNEAQ (reference sequence). This CDR3 spans 14 amino acids. The CDR3 coding sequence is TGTGCCAGCAGCAGGAAGGTTGTCAATGAAAAACTGTTTTTT. Protein product: CASSRKVVNEKLFF.

This sequence joins TRBV30 and TRBJ2-7; D tentatively fits TRBD1 or TRBD2 (6 bases each). CDR1 GTSNPN and CDR2 SVGIG come from the germline V gene (reference sequence). V shed 0 bases and J shed 4 bases, with 13 bases lying between them. CDR3 length equals 14 residues. CDR3 bases: TGTGCCTGGAGTGTAGCCGGGGGACAATACGAGCAGTACTTC. Amino acids: CAWSVAGGQYEQYF.

This clone was detected only once. The chain couples TRBV5-4 to TRBJ2-1; 7 bases map to TRBD2. This CDR3 is built from 16 residues. Trimming at V came to 4 bases and at J to 2 bases, leaving 9 bases not matched to a gene. CDR1 and CDR2 (germline): SGHNT, YYREEE (reference sequence). The DNA of the CDR3 is TGTGCCAGCAGCGGTGGGAAGGGACTAACCTACAATGAGCAGTTCTTC. It is translated as CASSGGKGLTYNEQFF.

The rearrangement uses TRBV2 and TRBJ2-5; 7 nucleotides agree with TRBD1. The germline V gene has CDR1 SNHLY and CDR2 FYNNEI. Trimming cost V 7 bases and J 3 bases; bases outside gene matches: 5. This CDR3 has 13 amino acids. CDR3 amino acids: CASKGGREETQYF. The CDR3 DNA is TGTGCCAGCAAAGGGGGCAGGGAAGAGACCCAGTACTTC.

The chain links TRBV6-2 or TRBV6-3 to TRBJ2-1; D unresolved. The V gene's germline CDR1 is MNHEY and CDR2 SVGEGT. The CDR3 has 13 residues. V was pared by 0 bases and J by 7 bases, with 7 bases between. The CDR3 spells CASSYSPVNEQFF. The CDR3 DNA is TGTGCCAGCAGTTACTCCCCCGTAAATGAGCAGTTCTTC.

The chain couples TRBV10-2 to TRBJ1-1; D unclear. CDR1 and CDR2 from the germline V gene are WSHSY and SAAADI. CDR3 length equals 13 residues. With 6 bases removed from V and 1 base from J, the gap between germline ends came to 9 bases. This CDR3 reads CASRERTNTEAFF. CDR3 bases: TGCGCCAGCAGGGAGAGAACGAACACTGAAGCTTTCTTT.

The sample holds one count of this clone. The rearrangement joins TRBV5-1 to TRBJ1-1; D perhaps matches TRBD1 (5 bases). Trimming removed 6 bases from V and 0 bases from J, with 9 bases in between. The CDR3 extends over 13 amino acids. Germline V gives CDR1 SGHRS, CDR2 YFSETQ. CDR3 bases: TGCGCCAGCATGGAACAGGTGAACACTGAAGCTTTCTTT. Protein: CASMEQVNTEAFF.

The chain has TRBV5-1 and TRBJ2-7, with D maybe TRBD2 (7 bases). V was trimmed by 0 bases and J by 5 bases, leaving 12 bases between them. Germline V gene lookup returns CDR1 SGHRS and CDR2 YFSETQ. This CDR3 comprises 14 residues. The CDR3, as DNA: TGCGCCAGCAGCTTGGCGGGGGGCGGGAACGAGCAGTACTTC. Translated, it gives CASSLAGGGNEQYF.